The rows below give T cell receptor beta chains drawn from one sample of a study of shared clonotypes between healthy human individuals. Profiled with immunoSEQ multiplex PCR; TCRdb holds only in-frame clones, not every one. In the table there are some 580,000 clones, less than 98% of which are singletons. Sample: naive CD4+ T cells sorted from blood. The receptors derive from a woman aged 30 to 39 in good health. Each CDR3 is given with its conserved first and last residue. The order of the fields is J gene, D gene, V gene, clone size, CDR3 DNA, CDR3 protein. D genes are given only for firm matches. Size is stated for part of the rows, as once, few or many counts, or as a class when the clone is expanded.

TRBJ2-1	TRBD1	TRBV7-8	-	TGTGCCAGCAGCCGACAGGGGGAGGGGAACTACAATGAGCAGTTCTTC	CASSRQGEGNYNEQFF
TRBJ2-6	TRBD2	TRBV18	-	TGTGCCAGCTCACCGGGACTAGAGGGCTCTGGGGCCAACGTCCTGACTTTC	CASSPGLEGSGANVLTF
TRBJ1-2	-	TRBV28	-	TGTGCCAGCAGTTTCGCGGGAAAAGATTATGGCTACACCTTC	CASSFAGKDYGYTF
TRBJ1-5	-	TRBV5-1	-	TGCGCCAGCAGTCGCGATTCAGGTTTGCCCCAGCATTTT	CASSRDSGLPQHF
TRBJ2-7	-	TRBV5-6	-	TGTGCCAGCAGCTCGGGGTCGACGGAGCAGTACTTC	CASSSGSTEQYF
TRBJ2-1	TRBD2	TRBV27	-	TGTGCCAGCAGTTTGACTAGCGGGAGATGGATCTACAATGAGCAGTTCTTC	CASSLTSGRWIYNEQFF
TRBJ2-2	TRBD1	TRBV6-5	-	TGTGCCAGCAGCTGGGGACAGGGGGTGACCGGGGAGCTGTTTTTT	CASSWGQGVTGELFF
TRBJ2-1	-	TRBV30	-	TGTGCCTGGAGCCTCGGTTCCTACAATGAGCAGTTCTTC	CAWSLGSYNEQFF
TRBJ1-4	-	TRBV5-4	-	TGTGCCAGCAGCTTGGTTGGGGGCCATGAAAAACTGTTTTTT	CASSLVGGHEKLFF
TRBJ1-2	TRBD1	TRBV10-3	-	TGTGCCATCAGTGACCCCGGGACAGGGGCTAACTATGGCTACACCTTC	CAISDPGTGANYGYTF
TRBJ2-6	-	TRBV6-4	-	TGTGCCAGCAGTGACCCAAAGCGTGGGGCCAACGTCCTGACTTTC	CASSDPKRGANVLTF
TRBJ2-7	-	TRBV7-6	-	TGTGCCAGCAGCTTAGCAGGGGGGGTATGGGATTACGAGCAGTACTTC	CASSLAGGVWDYEQYF
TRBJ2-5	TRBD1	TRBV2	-	TGTGCCAGCAGATGGGACAGTGCGGAGACCCAGTACTTC	CASRWDSAETQYF
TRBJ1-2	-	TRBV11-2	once	TGTGCCAGCAGCCATCCCCTTGACGGACATACTAACTATGGCTACACCTTC	CASSHPLDGHTNYGYTF
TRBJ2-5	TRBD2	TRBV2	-	TGTGCCAGCAGACTAGCGGGAGGTCAAGAGACCCAGTACTTC	CASRLAGGQETQYF
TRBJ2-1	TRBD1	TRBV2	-	TGTGCCAGCAGACCACAGGGGACTGAGCAGTTCTTC	CASRPQGTEQFF
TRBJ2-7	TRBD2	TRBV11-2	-	TGTGCCAGCAGCTTAGAGGGGACTAGCGGGAACCTCTACGAGCAGTACTTC	CASSLEGTSGNLYEQYF
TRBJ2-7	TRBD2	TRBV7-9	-	TGTGCCAGCAGCTTAAGACTAGCGCGAGACAAACTAACCTACGAGCAGTACTTC	CASSLRLARDKLTYEQYF
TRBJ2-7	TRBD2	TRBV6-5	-	TGTGCCAGCAGGTTCATAGCGGGAGTGGTCGACGAGCAGTACTTC	CASRFIAGVVDEQYF
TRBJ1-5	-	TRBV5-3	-	TGTGCCAGCAGCCGTAAACGAGATCAGCCCCAGCATTTT	CASSRKRDQPQHF
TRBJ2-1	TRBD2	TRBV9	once	TGTGCCAGCAGCGCCCCGGGACTAGCGGGAGTTAATGAGCAGTTCTTC	CASSAPGLAGVNEQFF
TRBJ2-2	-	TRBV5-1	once	TGCGCCAGCAGCTTGGTACTGCCGCCGTTTGAAACGAACACCGGGGAGCTGTTTTTT	CASSLVLPPFETNTGELFF
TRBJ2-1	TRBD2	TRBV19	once	TGTGCCAGTCTAGCGGGAGGGCTTGGAGGCGATGAGCAGTTCTTC	CASLAGGLGGDEQFF
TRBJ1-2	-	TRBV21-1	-	TGTGCCAGCGTACCGAGTGGCTACACCTTC	CASVPSGYTF
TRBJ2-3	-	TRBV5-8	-	TGTGCCAGCAGCTTGTTGGTCGGGTTCACAGATACGCAGTATTTT	CASSLLVGFTDTQYF
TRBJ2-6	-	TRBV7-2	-	TGTGCCAGCAGCCCAGCGGGCCCGACGGGAGCCAACGTCCTGACTTTC	CASSPAGPTGANVLTF
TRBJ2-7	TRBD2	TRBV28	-	TGTGCCAGCAGTTCTTCTGGCGGGAGTCTCTACGAGCAGTACTTC	CASSSSGGSLYEQYF
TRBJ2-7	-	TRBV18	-	TGTGCCAGCTCACCCGGAATTTCCTACGAGCAGTACTTC	CASSPGISYEQYF
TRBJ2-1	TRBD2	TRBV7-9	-	TGTGCCAGCAGCTTAGGGGCGGGAGGGGGCAATGAGCAGTTCTTC	CASSLGAGGGNEQFF
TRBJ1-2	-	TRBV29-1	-	TGCAGCGTTGAAAATTACGGGCAGGGTGACTATGGCTACACCTTC	CSVENYGQGDYGYTF
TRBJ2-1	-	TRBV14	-	TGTGCCAGCAGCCAAGTCCGCTCCTACAATGAGCAGTTCTTC	CASSQVRSYNEQFF
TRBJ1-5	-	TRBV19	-	TGTGCCAGTAGCCAACAGGGAAATCAGCCCCAGCATTTT	CASSQQGNQPQHF
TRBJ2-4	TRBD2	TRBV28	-	TGTGCCAGCAGTTTAGCGGGAGGCCAAGCCAAAAACATTCAGTACTTC	CASSLAGGQAKNIQYF
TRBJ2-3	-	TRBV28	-	TGTGCCAGCAGTCGGACTATTTCTAGCACAGATACGCAGTATTTT	CASSRTISSTDTQYF
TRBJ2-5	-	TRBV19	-	TGTGCCAGTAGTTACAATAATGCGGGATTGGAGGAGACCCAGTACTTC	CASSYNNAGLEETQYF
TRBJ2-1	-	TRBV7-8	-	TGTGCCAGCAGCACAAGCCGGGAGTACAATGAGCAGTTCTTC	CASSTSREYNEQFF
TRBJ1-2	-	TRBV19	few	TGTGCCAGTAGTTCCAGGGGACATGGCTACACCTTC	CASSSRGHGYTF
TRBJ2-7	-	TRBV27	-	TGTGCCAGCAGTTTATTCTCCGGGACCGGAGGTTCCGAGCAGTACTTC	CASSLFSGTGGSEQYF
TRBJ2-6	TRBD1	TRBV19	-	TGTGCCAGTAGTATCCTATCGAAGGGGGCCACTGGGGCCAACGTCCTGACTTTC	CASSILSKGATGANVLTF
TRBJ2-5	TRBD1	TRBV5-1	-	TGCGCCAGCAGCTCGTGGGACAGTCAAGAGACCCAGTACTTC	CASSSWDSQETQYF
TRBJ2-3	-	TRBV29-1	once	TGCAGCGTTGCCCTCTCAATCACAGATACGCAGTATTTT	CSVALSITDTQYF
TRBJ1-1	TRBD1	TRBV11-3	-	TGTGCCAGCAGCGCACAGGGGATGAACACTGAAGCTTTCTTT	CASSAQGMNTEAFF
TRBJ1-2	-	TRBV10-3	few	TGTGCCATCAGTGAGACCATGGGGGGTGGCTACACCTTC	CAISETMGGGYTF
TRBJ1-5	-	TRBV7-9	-	TGTGCCAGCAGCTTAGAAGGATCCGGCAATCAGCCCCAGCATTTT	CASSLEGSGNQPQHF
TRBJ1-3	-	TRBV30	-	TGTGCCTGGAGTGTACCACAGGGATGGGGAAACACCATATATTTT	CAWSVPQGWGNTIYF
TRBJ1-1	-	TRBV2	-	TGTGCCAGCTTAGGACAGACTAACACTGAAGCTTTCTTT	CASLGQTNTEAFF
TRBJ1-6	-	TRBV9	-	TGTGCCAGCAGCGAGGGGGTACAGCCTAATTCACCCCTCCACTTT	CASSEGVQPNSPLHF
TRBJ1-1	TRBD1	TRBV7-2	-	TGTGCCAGCAGCAGACAGGGCCTCTCCATGAACACTGAAGCTTTCTTT	CASSRQGLSMNTEAFF
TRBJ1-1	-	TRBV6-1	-	TGTGCCAGCAGTGAACCCGGGGGGAACACTGAAGCTTTCTTT	CASSEPGGNTEAFF
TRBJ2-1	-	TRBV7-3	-	TGTGCCAGCAGCTTGACAGGATGGAATGAGCAGTTCTTC	CASSLTGWNEQFF